This T cell receptor (beta chain) stems from a study of blood T cell repertoires in COVID-19. Across the study: Italy, Spain and the United States were the sources of the convalescent and acute COVID-19 samples. The analysed material was cDNA or gDNA that came from T cells, B-cell-depleted T cells, or PBMCs.

The CDR3 covers 14 residues. V dropped 6 bases and J dropped 0 bases, with 11 bases sitting between them. From germline, CDR1 is MDHEN and CDR2 SYDVKM. Measured with immunoSEQ multiplex PCR; TCRdb has only the in-frame clones, and not every one. This repertoire shows around 190,000 clones, 84% found once; its top ten account for 13%. The chain carries TRBV28 and TRBJ1-1, with no clear D. This receptor was taken from a human donor in a cohort sampled during active COVID-19. What was sequenced was peripheral blood. CDR3 sequence reads: CASRTTPMNTEAFF. In nucleotides, the CDR3 is TGTGCCAGCAGGACGACACCAATGAACACTGAAGCTTTCTTT.